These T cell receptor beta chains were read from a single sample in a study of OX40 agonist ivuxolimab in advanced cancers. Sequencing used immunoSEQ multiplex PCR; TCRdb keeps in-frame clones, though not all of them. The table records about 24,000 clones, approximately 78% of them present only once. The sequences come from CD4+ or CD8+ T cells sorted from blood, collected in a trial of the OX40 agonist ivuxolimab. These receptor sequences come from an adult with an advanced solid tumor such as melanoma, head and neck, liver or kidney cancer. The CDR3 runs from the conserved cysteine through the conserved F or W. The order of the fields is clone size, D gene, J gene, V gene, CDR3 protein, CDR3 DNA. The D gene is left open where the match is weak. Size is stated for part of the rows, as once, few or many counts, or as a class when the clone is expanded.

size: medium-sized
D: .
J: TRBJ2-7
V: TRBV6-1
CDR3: CASTPPGSEQYF
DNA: TGTGCCAGCACCCCCCCAGGGAGCGAGCAGTACTTC

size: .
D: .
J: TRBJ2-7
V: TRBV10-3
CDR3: CAIRDGQGGPREQYF
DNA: TGTGCCATCAGGGACGGACAGGGAGGGCCTCGGGAGCAGTACTTC

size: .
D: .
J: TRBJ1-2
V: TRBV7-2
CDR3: CASSLPGFRGYTF
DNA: TGTGCCAGCAGCTTACCGGGGTTCCGCGGCTACACCTTC

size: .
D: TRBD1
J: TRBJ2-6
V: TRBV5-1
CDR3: CASSLVWDRGKAGANVLTF
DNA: TGCGCCAGCAGCTTGGTGTGGGACAGGGGAAAAGCTGGGGCCAACGTCCTGACTTTC

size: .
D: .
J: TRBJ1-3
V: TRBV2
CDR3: CASSDGNRKGNTIYF
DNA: TGTGCCAGCAGTGACGGTAACCGTAAAGGAAACACCATATATTTT

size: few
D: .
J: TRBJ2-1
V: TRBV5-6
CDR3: CASSSFYNEQFF
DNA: TGTGCCAGCAGCTCCTTCTACAATGAGCAGTTCTTC

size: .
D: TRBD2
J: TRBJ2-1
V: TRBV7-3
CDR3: CASSLRGGYNEQFF
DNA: TGTGCCAGCAGCTTAAGGGGGGGTTACAATGAGCAGTTCTTC

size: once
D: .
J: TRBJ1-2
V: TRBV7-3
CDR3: CASSLRLGGEKNYGYTF
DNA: TGTGCCAGCAGCTTAAGGCTCGGGGGTGAAAAGAACTATGGCTACACCTTC

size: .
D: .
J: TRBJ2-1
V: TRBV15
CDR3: CATSRDAGPYNEQFF
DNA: TGTGCCACCAGCAGAGACGCGGGACCATACAATGAGCAGTTCTTC

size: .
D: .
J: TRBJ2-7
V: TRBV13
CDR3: CASSGPGEQYF
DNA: TGTGCCAGCAGCGGCCCGGGCGAGCAGTACTTC

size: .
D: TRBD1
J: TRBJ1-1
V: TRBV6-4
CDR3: CASSRQGDTEAFF
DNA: TGTGCCAGCAGTAGACAGGGGGACACTGAAGCTTTCTTT

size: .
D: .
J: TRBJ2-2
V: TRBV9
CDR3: CASSVGGANTGELFF
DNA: TGTGCCAGCAGCGTAGGAGGGGCGAACACCGGGGAGCTGTTTTTT

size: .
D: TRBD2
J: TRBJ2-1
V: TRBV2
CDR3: CASSAPLAGGGNEQFF
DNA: TGTGCCAGCAGTGCCCCGCTAGCGGGAGGCGGCAATGAGCAGTTCTTC

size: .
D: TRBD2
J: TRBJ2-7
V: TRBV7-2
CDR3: CASSHTSGGGYEQYF
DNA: TGTGCCAGCAGCCATACTAGCGGGGGTGGCTACGAGCAGTACTTC

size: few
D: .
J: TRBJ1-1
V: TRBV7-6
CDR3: CASSLSPGRNTEAFF
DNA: TGTGCCAGCAGCTTAAGCCCCGGGCGGAACACTGAAGCTTTCTTT

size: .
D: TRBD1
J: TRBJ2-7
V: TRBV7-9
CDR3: CASSSNRIPQGATPYEQYF
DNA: TGTGCCAGCAGCTCAAACCGAATACCACAGGGGGCGACCCCCTACGAGCAGTACTTC